In its sample, the clone carrying this TCR beta chain was seen once. Its specificity is unknown. The data stem from a study of shared clonotypes between healthy human individuals. Overall study findings and caveats: Despite large depth, sorted-subset datasets appeared incompletely sequenced. Generally, estimated richness proved larger in naive subsets than it did in memory subsets.

As defined, naive CD8 cells were CD45RO-negative and positively selected for CCR7, with terminally differentiated effector memory CD45RA+ cells excluded. How the authors handled the data: Junction-only immunoSEQ data arrived without quality scores, meaning filtering differed. Assay used: immunoSEQ multiplex PCR; TCRdb lists only in-frame clones, some missing. The V and J calls and the clone size are those of that table, but D and trimming were determined from the DNA. The data show fewer than 1 million clones, about 97% seen once. Sequencing used naive CD8+ T cells sorted from blood. The sequence derives from a man between 25 and 39 years old in good health.

The CDR3 protein is CASSSYRGQYQPQHF. The CDR3 region has the DNA TGTGCCAGCAGCTCATACAGGGGGCAGTATCAGCCCCAGCATTTT. The rearrangement joins TRBV5-8 to TRBJ1-5; 9 nucleotides match TRBD1. With 3 bases clipped from V and 5 bases from J, the junction kept 6 bases outside the gene matches. The germline V gene encodes CDR1 SGHTS and CDR2 YDEGEE. The CDR3 extends over 15 amino acids.